The 14 T cell receptor beta chains given below trace back to one sample, sequenced in a study of shared clonotypes between healthy human individuals (dated by TCRdb to about 2020). Receptor libraries were prepared by the immunoSEQ multiplex PCR assay. The table was pulled from immuneACCESS by TCRdb, which kept in-frame rearrangements only. Such tables lose some clones; where checked, under half of the loss comes from unresolved V genes, and the rest has no known cause. This sample comprises roughly 760,000 clones, 74% of them detected only once. The ten largest clones add up to over 1.5% of the sample. Sequenced sample: memory CD4+ T cells sorted from blood. The cell subset or site label, as the study defines it: CD45RA-negative fraction. These receptors all come from a woman aged 30 to 39 in good health.

The V and J genes are TRBV13 and TRBJ1-1, with D unclear. The V gene lost 0 bases and the J gene lost 0 bases, with 8 bases spanning the gap. Looked up from germline, CDR1 is PRHDT and CDR2 is FYEKMQ (reference sequence). The CDR3 has 15 amino acids. CDR3 sequence reads: CASSLGGWLNTEAFF. The CDR3 region has the DNA TGTGCCAGCAGCTTAGGGGGGTGGCTGAACACTGAAGCTTTCTTT.

The rearrangement uses TRBV7-2 and TRBJ2-1, with 10 bases aligning to TRBD2. The V and J ends lost 4 bases and 4 bases, in that order; junction bases with no gene match: 4. The CDR3 has 15 residues. The germline gives CDR1 SGHTA, CDR2 FQGNSA. The CDR3 bases are TGTGCCAGCAGCTGGGTAGCGGGAGGTTACAATGAGCAGTTCTTC. It yields the protein CASSWVAGGYNEQFF.

The chain uses TRBV11-3 and TRBJ2-1, with a tentative D call TRBD2 (5 bases). Trimming stripped 9 bases from V and 1 base from J, with 10 bases between. The CDR3 has 13 amino acids. CDR1 is SGHNT and CDR2 is YENEEA in the germline V gene. The CDR3 here is CASAEGSYNEQFF. CDR3 nucleotides: TGTGCCAGTGCCGAGGGTTCCTACAATGAGCAGTTCTTC.

This chain uses TRBV5-1 with TRBJ2-7; tentative D call: TRBD2 (5 bases). The CDR3 sequence is 15 residues long. The germline V gene has CDR1 SGHRS and CDR2 YFSETQ. Trimming removed 0 bases from V and 4 bases from J, with 14 bases in between. CDR3 nucleotide sequence: TGCGCCAGCAGCTTGGTGTTGGGAGACCCTTACGAGCAGTACTTC. This encodes CASSLVLGDPYEQYF.

The rearrangement uses TRBV10-3 and TRBJ2-3, with D unclear. V lost 3 bases, J lost 1 base, and 11 bases lay in between. Germline V gives CDR1 ENHRY, CDR2 SYGVKD. This CDR3 is built from 15 residues. The CDR3 is CAISDGLSGTDTQYF. The DNA for the CDR3 is TGTGCCATCAGTGACGGTTTGTCGGGCACAGATACGCAGTATTTT.

As for this clone: Other DNA sequences from this sample encode an identical CDR3 as well. The chain couples TRBV11-3 to TRBJ2-3, with TRBD2 identical over 8 bases. Per the germline V gene, CDR1 is SGHNT and CDR2 is YENEEA. The CDR3 sequence is 15 residues long. Losses at the gene ends were 3 bases for V and 2 bases for J; bases not matched to a gene: 4. Here the CDR3 DNA reads TGTGCCAGCAGCTTCCGGGAGGGACCCACAGATACGCAGTATTTT. Translating it yields CASSFREGPTDTQYF.

With regard to this clone: Since a much larger clone is just one base distant, this may be a read error. The genes are TRBV6-1 and TRBJ2-7; 10 positions agree with TRBD2. V dropped 5 bases and J dropped 3; count of bases not matched to a gene: 4. This CDR3 has 14 amino acids. CDR1 and CDR2 (germline): MNHNS, SASEGT. The chain's CDR3 is CASSTGTSDYEQYF. As DNA, the CDR3 is TGTGCCAGCAGTACCGGGACTAGCGACTACGAGCAGTACTTC.

The chain recombines TRBV2 with TRBJ1-5; D is perhaps TRBD1 (6 bases). Per the germline V gene, CDR1 is SNHLY and CDR2 is FYNNEI. The CDR3 length is 16 residues. Trimming cost V 2 bases and J 3 bases, with 14 bases left between them. For the CDR3, the DNA is TGTGCCAGCAGTGAACAAGGCAGGGGTACCAATCAGCCCCAGCATTTT. Amino acid sequence: CASSEQGRGTNQPQHF.

This clone showed up just a few times. The V call is TRBV11-2, the J call TRBJ1-1, with D tentatively TRBD1 (6 bases). The germline CDR1 and CDR2 sequences are SGHAT and FQNNGV. The CDR3 loop spans 14 amino acids. V dropped 5 bases and J dropped 3 bases, with 13 bases sitting between them. This CDR3 is CASSLWGADTEAFF. CDR3 in DNA: TGTGCCAGCAGCCTATGGGGGGCAGACACTGAAGCTTTCTTT.

This clone was seen a few times. Other DNA sequences in the same sample also yield this CDR3. The chain couples TRBV5-4 to TRBJ2-2; D is ambiguous. Trimming took 1 base from V and 1 from J, leaving 5 bases between them. The CDR3 runs 14 residues. Germline V gives CDR1 SGHNT, CDR2 YYREEE (reference sequence). CDR3 coding DNA: TGTGCCAGCAGCTTGAGACAGAACACCGGGGAGCTGTTTTTT. It translates to CASSLRQNTGELFF.

V and J are TRBV10-1 and TRBJ1-1; D gene uncertain. Deletions cut 0 bases from V and 5 bases from J, with 7 bases between. This CDR3 region has 13 residues. Germline CDR1 and CDR2: WNHNN and SYGVQD (reference sequence). This CDR3 is CASSESGRTEAFF. CDR3 coding DNA: TGCGCCAGCAGTGAGTCAGGCCGAACTGAAGCTTTCTTT.

Comment on this clone: Other DNA sequences in this specimen translate into the identical CDR3. The V and J genes are TRBV27 and TRBJ2-7; the match to TRBD1 covers 7 bases. CDR1 MNHEY and CDR2 SMNVEV come from the germline V gene (reference sequence). Unmatched junction bases numbered 2, after V lost 6 bases and J lost 0 bases. The CDR3 sequence is 13 residues long. The chain's CDR3 is CASSRTGSYEQYF. The CDR3 coding sequence is TGTGCCAGCAGCCGGACAGGCTCCTACGAGCAGTACTTC.

The chain carries TRBV6-5 and TRBJ2-1; TRBD2 agrees at 7 bases. The germline CDR1 and CDR2 sequences are MNHEY and SVGAGI. V shed 0 bases, J shed 6 bases, and the junction held 8 bases outside the gene matches. This CDR3 has 16 residues. The CDR3 bases are TGTGCCAGCAGTTACTCGAGCAAAGGGGAGGGCAATGAGCAGTTCTTC. Translation: CASSYSSKGEGNEQFF.

CDR3 bases: TGTGCCAGCAGCTTAAGAGTGGGGCCAGGCAATGAGCAGTTCTTC. Translation: CASSLRVGPGNEQFF. The genes are TRBV7-9 and TRBJ2-1; possibly TRBD1 for D (5 bases). CDR3 length equals 15 residues. CDR1 and CDR2 from the germline V gene are SEHNR and FQNEAQ (reference sequence). Trimming pared 2 bases from V and 6 bases from J, leaving 14 bases between. The full variable domain, in which reference TRBV7-9 and TRBJ2-1 provide the parts outside the CDR3, is DTGVSQNPRHKITKRGQNVTFRCDPISEHNRLYWYRQTLGQGPEFLTYFQNEAQLEKSRLLSDRFSAERPKGSFSTLEIQRTEQGDSAMYLCASSLRVGPGNEQFFGPGTRLTVL.